This TCR beta chain comes out of a study of blood T cell repertoires in COVID-19. Overall study: From the United States, Italy and Spain came samples of acute and convalescent COVID-19. The analysed material was cDNA or gDNA that came from T cells, B-cell-depleted T cells, or PBMCs.

The CDR3 covers 15 residues. Germline CDR1 reads LNHDA; CDR2 reads SQIVND (reference sequence). The V end was cut by 5 bases, the J end by 2 bases, with 12 bases between. As originally analysed: Reference gene primer amplification yielded estimated nucleated cell counts. TCRdb keeps only in-frame clones here, not all; method: immunoSEQ multiplex PCR. V and J calls and clone size are as listed in that table; D and trimming were resolved from the DNA. The table records fewer than 180,000 clones, approximately 86% of them present only once. The chain links TRBV19 to TRBJ1-4, with D tentatively TRBD1 (5 bases). Input material: peripheral blood. This receptor was obtained from a man aged 70-80 years with acute or convalescent COVID-19. This CDR3 reads CASSARRGTNEKLFF. For the CDR3, the DNA is TGTGCCAGTAGTGCCCGTCGGGGGACTAATGAAAAACTGTTTTTT.